The T cell receptor (beta chain) described here comes from a study of cytomegalovirus exposure and HLA in healthy donors. Trimming took 0 bases from V and 5 from J; bases not matched to a gene: 2. CDR3 length: 15 residues. The V gene's germline CDR1 is SGHRS and CDR2 YFSETQ. The PCR made use of 60 Vbeta and 13 Jbeta primers. Sequencing was performed with immunoSEQ multiplex PCR; in TCRdb, only in-frame clones are kept and a portion is missing. The table lists some 74,000 clones, around three quarters of them singletons, with approximately 1% in the top ten. This sequence joins TRBV5-1 and TRBJ1-5; TRBD1 aligns across 10 bases. This clonotype was sampled from a male donor in good health and CMV-seronegative. The sample comprised PBMCs. CDR3 loop: CASSLGTGGHQPQHF. CDR3 in DNA: TGCGCCAGCAGCTTGGGGACAGGGGGTCATCAGCCCCAGCATTTT.